These T cell receptor beta chains were read from a single sample in a study of T cell repertoires in cytomegalovirus infection. What these receptors recognize is not known. TCRdb recomputed calls from the reads with MiXCR, one row per CDR3 protein. The sample has about 920,000 distinct CDR3 sequences; roughly 31% are singletons. Source: cultured CD8+ T cells from PBMCs, taken from culture after CMV antigen stimulation. Receptor source: a human donor in good health (CMV status not recorded). Some clones in this sample may be carry-over from other donors' samples. Both conserved end residues are part of each CDR3. D genes are given only for firm matches. Clone size is not always given. Where it is, it says once, few, many or a class for expanded clones.

J gene,clone size,V gene,D gene,CDR3 DNA,CDR3 protein
TRBJ2-1,many,TRBV6-4,TRBD1,TGTGCCAGCAGCGTTACAGGGGTTCCCTACAATGAGCAGTTCTTC,CASSVTGVPYNEQFF
TRBJ2-1,.,TRBV20-1,.,TGCAGTGCCCCTTCGTTCAAAGGTCCGAGCTCCTACAATGAGCAGTTCTTC,CSAPSFKGPSSYNEQFF
TRBJ1-1,.,TRBV19,TRBD1,TGTGCCAGTCAGCCGGGACAGGCCATGAACACTGAAGCTTTCTTT,CASQPGQAMNTEAFF
TRBJ2-3,once,TRBV6-2/TRBV6-3,.,TGTGCCAGCAGTTACTATGCTTGGGAGGCCACAGATACGCAGTATTTT,CASSYYAWEATDTQYF
TRBJ2-3,few,TRBV7-6,.,TGTGCCAGCAGACCACTTAGCACAGATACGCAGTATTTT,CASRPLSTDTQYF
TRBJ2-3,.,TRBV10-3,.,TGTGCCATCAGCGGACATCCCAGCACAGATACGCAGTATTTT,CAISGHPSTDTQYF
TRBJ1-1,.,TRBV29-1,.,TGCAGCGTCAGGCCGGGAGGTGGGGCTTTCTTT,CSVRPGGGAFF
TRBJ1-2,few,TRBV25-1,.,TGTGCCAGCAGTGGAGGGACATTTGATGGCTACACCTTC,CASSGGTFDGYTF
TRBJ1-6,many,TRBV7-6,.,TGTGCCAGCAGCCTTGCGGCAGGAATCGGCGATAATTCACCCCTCCACTTT,CASSLAAGIGDNSPLHF
TRBJ2-5,few,TRBV9,TRBD2,TGTGCCAGCAGCAGGACTAGCGGGGGAGTCGAGACCCAGTACTTC,CASSRTSGGVETQYF
TRBJ2-3,many,TRBV7-2,TRBD2,TGTGCCAGCAGTCCTCTAGCGGGGGGGCCCTCAGATACGCAGTATTTT,CASSPLAGGPSDTQYF
TRBJ2-1,many,TRBV12-3/TRBV12-4,.,TGTGCCAGCAGTTTTTCCCAGTCCTACAATGAGCAGTTCTTC,CASSFSQSYNEQFF
TRBJ1-4,.,TRBV20-1,TRBD1,TGCAGTGCTCCTGACAGGGCTCAAACTAATGAAAAACTGTTTTTT,CSAPDRAQTNEKLFF
TRBJ2-3,few,TRBV7-9,TRBD2,TGTGCCAGCAGCCCCCCTTGGCGGGGGGCCCGGGATACGCAGTATTTT,CASSPPWRGARDTQYF
TRBJ1-2,.,TRBV19,.,TGTGCCAGTAGTATAGCGGGCAATTCTAACTATGGCTACACCTTC,CASSIAGNSNYGYTF
TRBJ2-3,.,TRBV29-1,.,TGCAGCGTTGGAGCACCTCGCGACTTCTTAGATACGCAGTATTTT,CSVGAPRDFLDTQYF
TRBJ2-1,few,TRBV12-3/TRBV12-4,.,TGTGCCAGCAGGGCCAGCGATGAGCAGTTCTTC,CASRASDEQFF
TRBJ2-1,.,TRBV27,.,TGTGCCAGCAGTTTACTCCGGGTCCACAATGAGCAGTTCTTC,CASSLLRVHNEQFF
TRBJ2-7,.,TRBV10-3,.,TGTGCCATCAAGACAGGGAGGCGGAACGAGCAGTACTTC,CAIKTGRRNEQYF
TRBJ1-2,.,TRBV6-8,TRBD1,TGTGCCAGCAGTTACGAAGAGGGGGCTTTCGACGGCTACACCTTC,CASSYEEGAFDGYTF
TRBJ1-2,.,TRBV10-3,TRBD1,TGTGCCATCAGTGAGTTCTCCGGGACAGGGGAGGATGGCTACACCTTC,CAISEFSGTGEDGYTF
TRBJ1-1,.,TRBV29-1,.,TGCAGCGCCGGACGGCTGAACACTGAAGCTTTCTTT,CSAGRLNTEAFF
TRBJ1-4,.,TRBV7-9,TRBD1,TGTGCCAGCAGCTTAGGACAGGGCGGGGATGAAAAACTGTTTTTT,CASSLGQGGDEKLFF
TRBJ2-1,.,TRBV20-1,TRBD2,TGCAGTGCTAGGGCCCCGGGACTAGGATCCTACAATGAGCAGTTCTTC,CSARAPGLGSYNEQFF
TRBJ2-1,.,TRBV4-1,TRBD2,TGCGCCAGCAGCCAAGGACTAGCGGGGGGCCACAATGAGCAGTTCTTC,CASSQGLAGGHNEQFF
TRBJ1-2,.,TRBV5-6,.,TGTGCCAGCAGGGAAGGGGGGGTGCGTGGCTACACCTTC,CASREGGVRGYTF
TRBJ1-1,.,TRBV27,TRBD1,TGTGCCAGCAGTGACTACAGGGGGAGTGCGAACACTGAAGCTTTCTTT,CASSDYRGSANTEAFF
TRBJ2-7,.,TRBV5-4,TRBD1,TGTGCCAGCAGCGAGGGACAGGGAATTTACGAGCAGTACTTC,CASSEGQGIYEQYF
TRBJ2-5,.,TRBV7-8,TRBD2,TGTGCCAGCAGATGGGGGGGTCAAGAGACCCAGTACTTC,CASRWGGQETQYF
TRBJ1-5,few,TRBV6-5,.,TGTGCCAGCAGTTACGACAGATATAGCAATCAGCCCCAGCATTTT,CASSYDRYSNQPQHF
TRBJ2-3,few,TRBV6-8,TRBD2,TGTGCCATAGGACTAGCGGACACAGATACGCAGTATTTT,CAIGLADTDTQYF
TRBJ2-3,.,TRBV15,.,TGTGCCACCAGCAGGGCCAGTCGACTTTCTAGCACAGATACGCAGTATTTT,CATSRASRLSSTDTQYF
TRBJ2-2,many,TRBV2,.,TGTGCCGCCCGCAAGCGGGTAGCGACAGCTTCAACCGGGGAGCTGTTTTTT,CAARKRVATASTGELFF